The clone carrying this T cell receptor (beta chain) was counted a few times. Its antigen is as yet unknown. One entry per CDR3 protein, called by TCRdb with MiXCR from the 5' RACE reads. Of 250,000 or so distinct CDR3 sequences in the sample, 12% were seen once. This specimen comes from a study of identical twins. Whole-study findings and limits: Within monozygotic twins, out-of-frame TCR alpha sharing was underestimated by the models. Insertions ran lower in abundant cord blood beta clonotypes, though not in memory repertoires. Among out-of-frame alpha sequences shared by twins, low generation probability occurred in excess.

CDR3 size: 15 residues. The germline V gene has CDR1 LGHDT and CDR2 YNNKEL (reference sequence). The V end lost 0 bases, the J end lost 5 bases, and 13 bases lay between the germline ends. Separately, the same data were catalogued under a study of yellow fever vaccine responses in identical twins.

The rearrangement joins TRBV3-1 to TRBJ2-5; tentative D call: TRBD1 (5 bases). The sequence was collected from a woman younger than 35 in good health. Material for sequencing was memory (CD45RO+) T cells sorted from blood. The CDR3, as DNA: TGTGCCAGCAGCCAAGATCCAAGGGGCCGGGAGACCCAGTACTTC. Translating it yields CASSQDPRGRETQYF.